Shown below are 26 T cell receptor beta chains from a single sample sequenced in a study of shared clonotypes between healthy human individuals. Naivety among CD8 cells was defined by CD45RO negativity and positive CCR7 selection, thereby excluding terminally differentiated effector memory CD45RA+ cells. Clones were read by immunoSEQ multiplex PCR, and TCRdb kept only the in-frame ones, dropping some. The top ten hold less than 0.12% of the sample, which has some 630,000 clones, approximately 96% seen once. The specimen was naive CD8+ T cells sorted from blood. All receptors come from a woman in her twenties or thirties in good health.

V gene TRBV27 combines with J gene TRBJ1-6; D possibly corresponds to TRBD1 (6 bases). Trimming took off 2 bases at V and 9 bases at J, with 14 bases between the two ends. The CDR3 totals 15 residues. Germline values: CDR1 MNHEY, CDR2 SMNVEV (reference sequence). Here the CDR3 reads CASSLIGQSSSPLHF. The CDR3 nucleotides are TGTGCCAGCAGTTTAATTGGACAGAGTAGTTCACCCCTCCACTTT.

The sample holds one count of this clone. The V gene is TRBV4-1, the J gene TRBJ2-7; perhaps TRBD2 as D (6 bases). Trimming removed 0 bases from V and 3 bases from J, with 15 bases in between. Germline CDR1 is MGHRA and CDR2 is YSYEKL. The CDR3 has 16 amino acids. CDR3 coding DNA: TGCGCCAGCAGCCAAGAGCGCGGGGTGTCACGCTACGAGCAGTACTTC. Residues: CASSQERGVSRYEQYF.

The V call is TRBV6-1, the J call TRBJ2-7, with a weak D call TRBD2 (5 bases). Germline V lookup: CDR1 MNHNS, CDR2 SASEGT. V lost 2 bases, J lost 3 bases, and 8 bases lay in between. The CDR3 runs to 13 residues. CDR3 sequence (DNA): TGTGCCAGCAGTGAATCGGCGGGCTACGAGCAGTACTTC. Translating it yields CASSESAGYEQYF.

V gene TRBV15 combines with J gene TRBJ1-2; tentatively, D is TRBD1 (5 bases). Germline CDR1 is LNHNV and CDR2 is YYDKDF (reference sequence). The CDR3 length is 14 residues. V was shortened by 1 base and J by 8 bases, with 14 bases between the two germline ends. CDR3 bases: TGTGCCACCAGCAGAGCCACCCCGGGACGCGGCTACACCTTC. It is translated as CATSRATPGRGYTF. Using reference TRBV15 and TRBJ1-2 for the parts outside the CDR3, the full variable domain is DAMVIQNPRYQVTQFGKPVTLSCSQTLNHNVMYWYQQKSSQAPKLLFHYYDKDFNNEADTPDNFQSRRPNTSFCFLDIRSPGLGDTAMYLCATSRATPGRGYTFGSGTRLTVV.

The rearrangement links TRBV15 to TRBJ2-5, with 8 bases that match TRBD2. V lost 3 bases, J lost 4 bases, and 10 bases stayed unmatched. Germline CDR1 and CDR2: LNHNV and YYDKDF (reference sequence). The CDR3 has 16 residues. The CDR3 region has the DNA TGTGCCACCAGCAGGCCCGGGACTAGGTCTGGAGAGACCCAGTACTTC. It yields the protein CATSRPGTRSGETQYF.

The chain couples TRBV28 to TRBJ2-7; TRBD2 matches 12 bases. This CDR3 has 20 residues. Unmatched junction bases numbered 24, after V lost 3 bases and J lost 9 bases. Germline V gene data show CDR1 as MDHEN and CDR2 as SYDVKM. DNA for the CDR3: TGTGCCAGCAGTTTCCTCGTCGATCCAGCGCGACTAGCGGGAGTGAGTCCGCAGTACTTC. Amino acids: CASSFLVDPARLAGVSPQYF.

CDR3 coding DNA: TGTGCCAGCAGTTCCGGGGCGAGTGGAAAACTGTTTTTT. Protein: CASSSGASGKLFF. The chain employs TRBV27 and TRBJ1-4; D is possibly TRBD1 (5 bases). Germline V CDR1 and CDR2: MNHEY, SMNVEV (reference sequence). Trimming removed 4 bases at V and 10 bases at J, with 13 bases between. The CDR3 length is 13 residues.

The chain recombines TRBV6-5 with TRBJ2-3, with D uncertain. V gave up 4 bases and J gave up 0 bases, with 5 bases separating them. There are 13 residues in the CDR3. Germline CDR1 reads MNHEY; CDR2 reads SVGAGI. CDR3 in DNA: TGTGCCAGCAGTTTTGGAAGCACAGATACGCAGTATTTT. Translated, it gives CASSFGSTDTQYF.

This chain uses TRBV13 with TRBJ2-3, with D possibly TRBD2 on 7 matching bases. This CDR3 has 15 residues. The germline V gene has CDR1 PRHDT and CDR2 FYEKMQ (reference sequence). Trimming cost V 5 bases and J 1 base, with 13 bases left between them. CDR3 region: CASSPGGYGTDTQYF. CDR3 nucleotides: TGTGCCAGCAGCCCGGGGGGCTACGGCACAGATACGCAGTATTTT. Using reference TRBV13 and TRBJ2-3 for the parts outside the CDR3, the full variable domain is AAGVIQSPRHLIKEKRETATLKCYPIPRHDTVYWYQQGPGQDPQFLISFYEKMQSDKGSIPDRFSAQQFSDYHSELNMSSLELGDSALYFCASSPGGYGTDTQYFGPGTRLTVL.

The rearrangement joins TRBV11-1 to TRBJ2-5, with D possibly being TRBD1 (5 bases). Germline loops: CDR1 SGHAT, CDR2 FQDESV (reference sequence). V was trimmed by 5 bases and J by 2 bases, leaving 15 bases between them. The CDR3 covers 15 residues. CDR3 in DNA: TGTGCCAGCAGCCCAGGCCTTGGGGCACAAGAGACCCAGTACTTC. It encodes CASSPGLGAQETQYF.

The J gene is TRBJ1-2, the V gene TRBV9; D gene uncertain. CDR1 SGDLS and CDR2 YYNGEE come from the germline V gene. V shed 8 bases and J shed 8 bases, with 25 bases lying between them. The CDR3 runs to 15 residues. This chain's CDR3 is CARSLLGVPAGGYTF. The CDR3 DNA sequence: TGTGCCAGGAGCCTTTTGGGAGTCCCGGCGGGAGGCTACACCTTC. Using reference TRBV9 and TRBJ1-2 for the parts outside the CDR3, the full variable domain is DSGVTQTPKHLITATGQRVTLRCSPRSGDLSVYWYQQSLDQGLQFLIQYYNGEERAKGNILERFSAQQFPDLHSELNLSSLELGDSALYFCARSLLGVPAGGYTFGSGTRLTVV.

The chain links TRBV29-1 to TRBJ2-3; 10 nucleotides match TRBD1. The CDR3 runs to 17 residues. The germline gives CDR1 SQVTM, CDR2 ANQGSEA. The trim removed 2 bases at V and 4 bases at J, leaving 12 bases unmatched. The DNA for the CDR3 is TGCAGCGTTGAATATTTGGCCGGACAGGGGGGCGCAGATACGCAGTATTTT. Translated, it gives CSVEYLAGQGGADTQYF.

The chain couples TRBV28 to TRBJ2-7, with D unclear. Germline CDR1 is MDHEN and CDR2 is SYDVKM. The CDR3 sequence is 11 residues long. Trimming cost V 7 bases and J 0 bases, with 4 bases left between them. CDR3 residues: CASTSSYEQYF. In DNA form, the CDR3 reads TGTGCCAGCACCAGCTCCTACGAGCAGTACTTC.

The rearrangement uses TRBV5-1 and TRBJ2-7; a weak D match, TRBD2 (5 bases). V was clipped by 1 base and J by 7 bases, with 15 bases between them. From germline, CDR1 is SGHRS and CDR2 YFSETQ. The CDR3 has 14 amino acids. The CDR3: CASSLRGRLEEQYF. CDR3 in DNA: TGCGCCAGCAGCTTGCGGGGTCGATTGGAGGAGCAGTACTTC.

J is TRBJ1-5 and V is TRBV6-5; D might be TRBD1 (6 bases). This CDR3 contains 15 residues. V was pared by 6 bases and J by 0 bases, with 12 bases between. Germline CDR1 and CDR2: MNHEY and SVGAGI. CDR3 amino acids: CASRETGASNQPQHF. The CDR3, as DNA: TGTGCCAGCAGAGAGACAGGAGCTAGCAATCAGCCCCAGCATTTT.

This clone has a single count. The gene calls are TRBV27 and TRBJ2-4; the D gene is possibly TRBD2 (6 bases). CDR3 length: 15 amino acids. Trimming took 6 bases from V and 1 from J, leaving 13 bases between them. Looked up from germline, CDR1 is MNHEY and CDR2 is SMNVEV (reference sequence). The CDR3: CASRVGGAAKNIQYF. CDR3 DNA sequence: TGTGCCAGCAGAGTTGGAGGGGCCGCCAAAAACATTCAGTACTTC.

The chain's CDR3 is CAYDVGGTQYF. The DNA of the CDR3 is TGTGCCTACGACGTTGGGGGGACCCAGTACTTC. The rearrangement joins TRBV30 to TRBJ2-5, with D perhaps assigned TRBD1 or TRBD2 (5 bases each). Germline CDR1 GTSNPN, CDR2 SVGIG (reference sequence). The CDR3 spans 11 residues. The germline V and J ends were trimmed by 7 bases and 7 bases, with 13 bases remaining between them.

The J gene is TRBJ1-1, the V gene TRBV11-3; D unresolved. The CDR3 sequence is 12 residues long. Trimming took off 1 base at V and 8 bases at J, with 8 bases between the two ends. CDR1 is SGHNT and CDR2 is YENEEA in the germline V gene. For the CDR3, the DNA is TGTGCCAGCAGCTTAGGAGGGCAGGAAGCTTTCTTT. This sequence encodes CASSLGGQEAFF.

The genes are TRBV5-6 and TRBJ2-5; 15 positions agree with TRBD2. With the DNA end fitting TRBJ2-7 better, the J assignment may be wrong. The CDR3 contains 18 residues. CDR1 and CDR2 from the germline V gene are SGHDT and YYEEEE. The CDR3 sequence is CASSPGWTSGRAVDEQYF. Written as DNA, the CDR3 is TGTGCCAGCAGCCCGGGCTGGACTAGCGGGAGGGCCGTCGACGAGCAGTACTTC.

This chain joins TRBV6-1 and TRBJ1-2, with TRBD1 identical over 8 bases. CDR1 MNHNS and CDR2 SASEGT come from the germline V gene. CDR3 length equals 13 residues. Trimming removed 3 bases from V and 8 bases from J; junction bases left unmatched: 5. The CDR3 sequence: CASSDRTGFGYTF. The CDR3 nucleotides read TGTGCCAGCAGTGACCGGACAGGGTTCGGCTACACCTTC.

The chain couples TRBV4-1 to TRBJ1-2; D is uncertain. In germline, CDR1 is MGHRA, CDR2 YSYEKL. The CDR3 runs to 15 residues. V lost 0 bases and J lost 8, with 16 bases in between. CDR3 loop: CASSQEEFLYRGYTF. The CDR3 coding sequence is TGCGCCAGCAGCCAAGAAGAGTTCCTCTATCGGGGCTACACCTTC.

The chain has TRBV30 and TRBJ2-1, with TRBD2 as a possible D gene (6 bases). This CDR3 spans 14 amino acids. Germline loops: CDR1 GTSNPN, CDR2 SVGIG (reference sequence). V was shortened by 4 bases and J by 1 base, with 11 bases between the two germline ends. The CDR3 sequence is CAWTGRGSYNEQFF. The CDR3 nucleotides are TGTGCCTGGACGGGGCGGGGATCCTACAATGAGCAGTTCTTC.

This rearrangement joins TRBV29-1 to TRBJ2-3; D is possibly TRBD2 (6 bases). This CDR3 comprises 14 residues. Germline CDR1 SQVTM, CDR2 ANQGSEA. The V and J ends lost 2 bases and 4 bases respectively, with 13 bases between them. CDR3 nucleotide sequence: TGCAGCGTTGAATCGCGGAGGGGAGCAGATACGCAGTATTTT. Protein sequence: CSVESRRGADTQYF.

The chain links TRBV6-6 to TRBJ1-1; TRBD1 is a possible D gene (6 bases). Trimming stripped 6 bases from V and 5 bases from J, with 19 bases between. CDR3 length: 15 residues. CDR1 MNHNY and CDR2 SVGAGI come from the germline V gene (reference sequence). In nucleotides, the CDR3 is TGTGCCAGCAGCCGGGACATTGGATTGTGGACTGAAGCTTTCTTT. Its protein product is CASSRDIGLWTEAFF.

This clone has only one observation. The CDR3 DNA is TGTGCCAGCAGCTTATTCTCAGCGGGAGCTGGTGAGACCCAGTACTTC. It yields the protein CASSLFSAGAGETQYF. This chain uses TRBV7-8 with TRBJ2-5; 8 bases are a match to TRBD2. The CDR3 sequence is 16 residues long. Germline-derived CDR1 and CDR2 are SGHVS and FQNEAQ. V shed 2 bases, J shed 5 bases, and the junction held 10 bases outside the gene matches.

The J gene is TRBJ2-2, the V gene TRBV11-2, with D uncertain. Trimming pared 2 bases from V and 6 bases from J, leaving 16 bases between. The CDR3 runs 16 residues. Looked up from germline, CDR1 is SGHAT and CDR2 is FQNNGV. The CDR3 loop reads CASSLKSVGFAGELFF. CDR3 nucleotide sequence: TGTGCCAGCAGCTTAAAATCGGTAGGGTTCGCCGGGGAGCTGTTTTTT. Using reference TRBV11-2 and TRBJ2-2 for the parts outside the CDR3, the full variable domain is EAGVAQSPRYKIIEKRQSVAFWCNPISGHATLYWYQQILGQGPKLLIQFQNNGVVDDSQLPKDRFSAERLKGVDSTLKIQPAKLEDSAVYLCASSLKSVGFAGELFFGEGSRLTVL.